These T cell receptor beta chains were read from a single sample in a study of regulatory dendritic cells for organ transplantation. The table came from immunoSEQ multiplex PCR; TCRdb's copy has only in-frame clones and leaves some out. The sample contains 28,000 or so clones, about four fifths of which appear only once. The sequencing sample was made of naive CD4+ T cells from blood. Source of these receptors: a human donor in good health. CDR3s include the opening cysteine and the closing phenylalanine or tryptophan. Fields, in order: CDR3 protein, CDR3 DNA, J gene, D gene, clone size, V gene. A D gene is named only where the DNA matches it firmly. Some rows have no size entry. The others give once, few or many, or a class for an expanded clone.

CDR3: CASSVEPGANYGYTF; DNA: TGTGCCAGCAGCGTAGAACCTGGAGCTAACTATGGCTACACCTTC; J: TRBJ1-2; D: NA; size: NA; V: TRBV9
CDR3: CASSYTSGGYTF; DNA: TGTGCCAGCAGTTACACGAGCGGGGGCTACACCTTC; J: TRBJ1-2; D: NA; size: NA; V: TRBV6-6
CDR3: CASSLGQASYEQYF; DNA: TGTGCCAGCAGTTTGGGACAGGCCTCCTACGAGCAGTACTTC; J: TRBJ2-7; D: TRBD1; size: NA; V: TRBV27
CDR3: CASSFKGTGDTEAFF; DNA: TGCGCCAGCAGCTTTAAAGGGACAGGAGACACTGAAGCTTTCTTT; J: TRBJ1-1; D: TRBD1; size: NA; V: TRBV5-1
CDR3: CASSWGTSGVNTDTQYF; DNA: TGCGCCAGCAGCTGGGGGACTAGCGGGGTAAACACAGATACGCAGTATTTT; J: TRBJ2-3; D: TRBD2; size: NA; V: TRBV5-1
CDR3: CASSLDWGVNTEAFF; DNA: TGTGCCAGCAGCTTAGATTGGGGGGTGAACACTGAAGCTTTCTTT; J: TRBJ1-1; D: NA; size: NA; V: TRBV7-2
CDR3: CASSLSLGWSTPSNSPLHF; DNA: TGTGCCAGCAGCTTAAGCTTGGGTTGGTCGACACCAAGTAATTCACCCCTCCACTTT; J: TRBJ1-6; D: NA; size: NA; V: TRBV7-9
CDR3: CASSLGDSLQPQHF; DNA: TGCGCCAGCAGCTTGGGGGACAGTTTGCAGCCCCAGCATTTT; J: TRBJ1-5; D: TRBD1; size: NA; V: TRBV5-1
CDR3: CASSFSENTEAFF; DNA: TGTGCCAGCTCCTTCAGCGAGAACACTGAAGCTTTCTTT; J: TRBJ1-1; D: NA; size: NA; V: TRBV18
CDR3: CASSLVGQPDREKLFF; DNA: TGCGCCAGCAGCTTGGTGGGCCAGCCAGATAGGGAAAAACTGTTTTTT; J: TRBJ1-4; D: NA; size: few; V: TRBV5-1
CDR3: CASSPGGPGETQYF; DNA: TGTGCTAGCAGCCCCGGGGGGCCCGGAGAGACCCAGTACTTC; J: TRBJ2-5; D: NA; size: NA; V: TRBV7-7
CDR3: CASSYSTSRTEAFF; DNA: TGTGCCAGCAGTTACTCGACAAGCAGGACTGAAGCTTTCTTT; J: TRBJ1-1; D: NA; size: NA; V: TRBV6-5
CDR3: CASSFWGLGRGQETQYF; DNA: TGTGCCAGCAGCTTTTGGGGGTTGGGGCGGGGGCAAGAGACCCAGTACTTC; J: TRBJ2-5; D: TRBD2; size: NA; V: TRBV7-2
CDR3: CASLTEGGATYRTYEQYF; DNA: TGTGCCAGCCTGACGGAGGGGGGGGCGACCTACAGGACCTACGAGCAGTACTTC; J: TRBJ2-7; D: NA; size: once; V: TRBV19
CDR3: CASSPGQGARAGELFF; DNA: TGTGCCAGCAGCCCGGGACAGGGGGCGCGGGCCGGGGAGCTGTTTTTT; J: TRBJ2-2; D: TRBD1; size: NA; V: TRBV5-4
CDR3: CASSLGTANYGYTF; DNA: TGTGCCAGCAGTTTGGGGACAGCAAACTATGGCTACACCTTC; J: TRBJ1-2; D: TRBD1; size: NA; V: TRBV6-6
CDR3: CASSPERGGADTQYF; DNA: TGTGCCAGCAGTCCCGAGCGGGGGGGAGCGGATACGCAGTATTTT; J: TRBJ2-3; D: TRBD2; size: NA; V: TRBV6-4
CDR3: CASSPTGYYEQYF; DNA: TGTGCCAGCAGCCCGACAGGTTACTACGAGCAGTACTTC; J: TRBJ2-7; D: NA; size: NA; V: TRBV7-2
CDR3: CASSIGTGAVGYTF; DNA: TGTGCCAGCAGCATAGGGACAGGGGCGGTAGGCTACACCTTC; J: TRBJ1-2; D: TRBD1; size: NA; V: TRBV7-9
CDR3: CASTPLTGCNEKLFF; DNA: TGCGCCAGCACTCCTCTGACAGGGTGTAATGAAAAACTGTTTTTT; J: TRBJ1-4; D: TRBD1; size: NA; V: TRBV23-1
CDR3: CASSQETGGSPLHF; DNA: TGCGCCAGCAGCCAAGAGACAGGGGGTTCACCCCTCCACTTT; J: TRBJ1-6; D: TRBD1; size: NA; V: TRBV4-3
CDR3: CASSVRLAGSNTGELFF; DNA: TGTGCCAGTAGTGTACGACTAGCGGGGTCGAACACCGGGGAGCTGTTTTTT; J: TRBJ2-2; D: TRBD2; size: NA; V: TRBV19
CDR3: CASSQGNSGGYNEQFF; DNA: TGTGCCAGCAGCCAAGGAAATAGCGGGGGTTACAATGAGCAGTTCTTC; J: TRBJ2-1; D: TRBD2; size: NA; V: TRBV14
CDR3: CASTPTGGEGQPQHF; DNA: TGCGCCAGCACTCCCACAGGGGGCGAGGGTCAGCCCCAGCATTTT; J: TRBJ1-5; D: TRBD1; size: NA; V: TRBV5-1
CDR3: CASSPGLAGVETQYF; DNA: TGCGCCAGCAGCCCGGGACTAGCGGGGGTAGAGACCCAGTACTTC; J: TRBJ2-5; D: TRBD2; size: NA; V: TRBV5-1
CDR3: CASRSGQGLPYEQYF; DNA: TGTGCCAGCAGATCGGGACAGGGACTCCCCTACGAGCAGTACTTC; J: TRBJ2-7; D: TRBD1; size: few; V: TRBV5-6
CDR3: CASSTGGYNEQFF; DNA: TGTGCCAGTAGTACGGGGGGGTACAATGAGCAGTTCTTC; J: TRBJ2-1; D: TRBD2; size: NA; V: TRBV19
CDR3: CASSPSKSSYNEQFF; DNA: TGTGCCAGCAGCCCCTCTAAGAGCTCCTACAATGAGCAGTTCTTC; J: TRBJ2-1; D: NA; size: NA; V: TRBV7-2
CDR3: CASSQDGDPYEQYF; DNA: TGTGCCAGCAGCCAAGACGGGGATCCCTACGAGCAGTACTTC; J: TRBJ2-7; D: NA; size: NA; V: TRBV4-2
CDR3: CASSFPDMNTEAFF; DNA: TGTGCCAGCAGTTTCCCGGACATGAACACTGAAGCTTTCTTT; J: TRBJ1-1; D: NA; size: NA; V: TRBV21-1
CDR3: CASSPQGSNSPLHF; DNA: TGTGCCAGCAGCCCCCAGGGATCTAATTCACCCCTCCACTTT; J: TRBJ1-6; D: NA; size: NA; V: TRBV7-2
CDR3: CASSADNYGYTF; DNA: TGTGCCAGCAGCGCAGATAACTATGGCTACACCTTC; J: TRBJ1-2; D: NA; size: NA; V: TRBV27
CDR3: CATSLTGGSYEQYF; DNA: TGTGCCACCTCCTTGACAGGGGGCTCCTACGAGCAGTACTTC; J: TRBJ2-7; D: TRBD1; size: once; V: TRBV6-6
CDR3: CASSFRVANEKLFF; DNA: TGTGCCAGCAGCTTCAGGGTGGCTAATGAAAAACTGTTTTTT; J: TRBJ1-4; D: NA; size: NA; V: TRBV7-8
CDR3: CASSQTGTGNRDEQFF; DNA: TGCGCCAGCAGCCAAACCGGGACAGGGAATAGAGATGAGCAGTTCTTC; J: TRBJ2-1; D: TRBD1; size: NA; V: TRBV4-1
CDR3: CASSPRGQGASGANVLTF; DNA: TGTGCCAGCAGTCCGAGGGGACAGGGGGCCTCTGGGGCCAACGTCCTGACTTTC; J: TRBJ2-6; D: TRBD1; size: once; V: TRBV27
CDR3: CASSAGGGQGPGKGWNTEAFF; DNA: TGTGCCAGTAGTGCCGGAGGTGGGCAAGGGCCAGGAAAGGGATGGAACACTGAAGCTTTCTTT; J: TRBJ1-1; D: NA; size: NA; V: TRBV19
CDR3: CASSPQGPPYTEQFF; DNA: TGTGCCAGTAGTCCACAGGGTCCCCCCTACACTGAGCAGTTCTTC; J: TRBJ2-1; D: NA; size: NA; V: TRBV19
CDR3: CASSIVRVNQPQHF; DNA: TGTGCCAGTAGTATAGTGCGAGTGAATCAGCCCCAGCATTTT; J: TRBJ1-5; D: NA; size: NA; V: TRBV19
CDR3: CASSVRTSGGLYNEQFF; DNA: TGTGCCAGCAGTGTCAGGACTAGCGGGGGCCTATACAATGAGCAGTTCTTC; J: TRBJ2-1; D: TRBD2; size: NA; V: TRBV6-1
CDR3: CASSRAGTGNGYTF; DNA: TGCGCCAGCAGCCGGGCCGGGACAGGGAATGGCTACACCTTC; J: TRBJ1-2; D: TRBD1; size: NA; V: TRBV4-3
CDR3: CASSLVGADTEAFF; DNA: TGTGCCAGCAGCTTGGTTGGGGCGGACACTGAAGCTTTCTTT; J: TRBJ1-1; D: NA; size: few; V: TRBV5-4
CDR3: CASSPPGGYQETQYF; DNA: TGTGCCAGCTCACCACCGGGCGGGTACCAAGAGACCCAGTACTTC; J: TRBJ2-5; D: NA; size: NA; V: TRBV18
CDR3: CASSPTGGAETQYF; DNA: TGTGCCAGCAGCCCTACAGGGGGGGCAGAGACCCAGTACTTC; J: TRBJ2-5; D: NA; size: once; V: TRBV9
CDR3: CASSFRDRGYEQYF; DNA: TGTGCCAGCAGCTTCCGGGACAGGGGTTACGAGCAGTACTTC; J: TRBJ2-7; D: TRBD1; size: NA; V: TRBV7-2
CDR3: CASSLDRVDTGELFF; DNA: TGCGCCAGCAGCCTGGACAGGGTAGACACCGGGGAGCTGTTTTTT; J: TRBJ2-2; D: TRBD1; size: once; V: TRBV5-1
CDR3: CASSLAGTTTGELFF; DNA: TGCGCCAGCAGCTTGGCCGGGACAACCACCGGGGAGCTGTTTTTT; J: TRBJ2-2; D: NA; size: NA; V: TRBV5-1
CDR3: CASSLIRDQPQHF; DNA: TGTGCCAGCAGCTTAATCCGCGATCAGCCCCAGCATTTT; J: TRBJ1-5; D: NA; size: NA; V: TRBV11-2
CDR3: CASSWDTLNTEAFF; DNA: TGTGCCAGCAGCTGGGACACCCTGAACACTGAAGCTTTCTTT; J: TRBJ1-1; D: NA; size: NA; V: TRBV5-5
CDR3: CASSDRTDNNEQFF; DNA: TGTGCCAGCAGCGACCGGACGGACAACAATGAGCAGTTCTTC; J: TRBJ2-1; D: NA; size: NA; V: TRBV9
CDR3: CASSDTRGFYTEAFF; DNA: TGTGCCAGCAGTGACACCAGGGGTTTCTACACTGAAGCTTTCTTT; J: TRBJ1-1; D: NA; size: NA; V: TRBV25-1
CDR3: CASSLEALGGNTIYF; DNA: TGTGCCAGCAGTTTAGAAGCGTTGGGTGGAAACACCATATATTTT; J: TRBJ1-3; D: NA; size: NA; V: TRBV27
CDR3: CASSLEGNSPLHF; DNA: TGTGCCAGCAGCTTAGAGGGCAATTCACCCCTCCACTTT; J: TRBJ1-6; D: NA; size: NA; V: TRBV11-3
CDR3: CATGREREGNEQFF; DNA: TGTGCCACCGGCAGGGAACGGGAGGGCAATGAGCAGTTCTTC; J: TRBJ2-1; D: TRBD2; size: NA; V: TRBV10-3
CDR3: CASRQGGTGELFF; DNA: TGTGCCAGCAGGCAGGGGGGCACCGGGGAGCTGTTTTTT; J: TRBJ2-2; D: NA; size: NA; V: TRBV6-6
CDR3: CASSEDRVGNTIYF; DNA: TGTGCCAGCAGCGAGGACAGGGTTGGAAACACCATATATTTT; J: TRBJ1-3; D: TRBD1; size: NA; V: TRBV2
CDR3: CASQTPQGGLNEAFF; DNA: TGTGCCAGCCAAACCCCCCAGGGAGGACTGAATGAAGCTTTCTTT; J: TRBJ1-1; D: NA; size: NA; V: TRBV19
CDR3: CASSTTGTGGTEAFF; DNA: TGCGCCAGCAGCACCACCGGGACAGGGGGCACTGAAGCTTTCTTT; J: TRBJ1-1; D: TRBD1; size: NA; V: TRBV5-1
CDR3: CASSPPRRQNYGYTF; DNA: TGTGCCAGCAGTCCACCGAGGCGGCAGAACTATGGCTACACCTTC; J: TRBJ1-2; D: NA; size: NA; V: TRBV7-9